Listed below are T cell receptor beta chains from one sample, sequenced in a study of CD8+CD57+ T cells in acquired aplastic anemia. TCRdb redid the calling of the reads with MiXCR, one entry per CDR3 protein. The sample lists approximately 250,000 distinct CDR3 sequences; about 80% were seen once. Specimen: sorted CD4+, CD8+, or CD8+CD57+ T cells (not recorded which) from PBMCs. The origin of the receptors is a human donor with aplastic anemia. Each CDR3 is given with its conserved first and last residue. The order of the fields is D gene, clone size, J gene, V gene, CDR3 protein, CDR3 DNA. D genes are given only for firm matches. The listing skips clone size in some rows; elsewhere it reads once, few, many or a size class.

>TRBD2|NA|TRBJ2-1|TRBV11-1
CATSRVSRGGNEQFF
TGTGCCACCAGCAGAGTTAGCCGGGGGGGGAATGAGCAGTTCTTC
>NA|once|TRBJ1-2|TRBV7-8
CASSLAGGPGTQYYYGYTF
TGTGCCAGCAGCTTAGCGGGAGGTCCCGGTACGCAGTATTACTATGGCTACACCTTC
>TRBD2|NA|TRBJ2-7|TRBV25-1
CASSPAGLAFYEQYF
TGTGCCAGCAGTCCTGCGGGACTAGCCTTCTACGAGCAGTACTTC
>NA|NA|TRBJ2-7|TRBV5-5
CASSLGDELGEQYF
TGTGCCAGCAGCCTGGGGGACGAACTTGGGGAGCAGTACTTC
>NA|NA|TRBJ1-4|TRBV5-1
CASSVEGVTNEKLFF
TGCGCCAGCAGCGTCGAAGGTGTAACTAATGAAAAACTGTTTTTT
>NA|NA|TRBJ1-2|TRBV20-1
CSAKVLSGGTGYTF
TGCAGTGCCAAAGTGCTGTCTGGGGGGACGGGCTACACCTTC
>NA|NA|TRBJ2-1|TRBV20-1
CSADIGVTGGQFF
TGCAGTGCTGACATCGGGGTTACGGGTGGACAGTTCTTC
>NA|NA|TRBJ1-2|TRBV20-1
CSARALSGSGYTF
TGCAGTGCTAGAGCACTTTCCGGTTCTGGCTACACCTTC
>NA|once|TRBJ2-7|TRBV7-9
CATSGRGLGYGEDF
TGTGCCACCAGCGGCCGGGGCCTAGGGTACGGGGAGGACTTC
>NA|NA|TRBJ2-7|TRBV15
CASSKESEQAYEQYF
TGTGCCAGCAGCAAAGAGAGCGAGCAAGCCTACGAGCAGTACTTC
>NA|NA|TRBJ2-3|TRBV7-8
CASSLEGGYTATQYF
TGTGCCAGCAGCTTGGAGGGGGGTTACACAGCTACGCAGTATTTT
>NA|NA|TRBJ2-1|TRBV7-3
CASSPGGGNDNEQQFF
TGTGCCAGCAGCCCCGGGGGCGGAAACGACAATGAGCAGCAGTTCTTC
>NA|NA|TRBJ1-2|TRBV7-8
CASSLALARDKKF
TGCGCCAGCAGCTTAGCCCTTGCACGTGATAAGAAGTTT
>TRBD1|NA|TRBJ1-5|TRBV20-1
CSARDRGSNQPQHF
TGCAGTGCTAGAGACAGGGGGAGCAATCAGCCCCAGCATTTT
>NA|NA|TRBJ1-2|TRBV7-2
CASSLTGGADYCYF
TGTGCCAGCAGCTTGACAGGCGGCGCCGACTATTGCTACTTC
>TRBD2|NA|TRBJ2-3|TRBV7-2
CASRQGLAGAEMDTQYF
TGTGCCAGCAGACAGGGACTAGCGGGAGCGGAGATGGATACGCAGTATTTT
>NA|NA|TRBJ2-5|TRBV11-3
CASSGGGGEETQYF
TGTGCCAGCAGCGGGGGCGGCGGGGAAGAGACCCAGTACTTC
>NA|NA|TRBJ2-1|TRBV7-3
CASSSKGTGGKDEQFF
TGTGCCAGCAGTTCTAAAGGAACTGGGGGGAAGGATGAGCAGTTCTTC
>TRBD1|once|TRBJ1-2|TRBV9
CASKFTGGDYEQYTF
TGCGCCAGCAAGTTCACAGGGGGGGACTACGAGCAGTACACCTTC
>TRBD1|NA|TRBJ1-6|TRBV7-6
CASSLGQGYNSPLHF
TGTGCCAGCAGCTTGGGACAGGGGTATAATTCACCCCTCCACTTT
>TRBD2|NA|TRBJ2-3|TRBV2
CASRWTGGPDTQYF
TGTGCCAGCAGATGGACGGGAGGTCCCGATACGCAGTATTTT
>NA|NA|TRBJ1-5|TRBV19
CASSIPGSRQPQHF
TGTGCCAGTAGTATTCCAGGGTCGCGCCAGCCCCAGCATTTT
>TRBD1|NA|TRBJ2-7|TRBV11-2
CASSLPGQGVTYEQYF
TGTGCCAGCAGCCTCCCTGGACAGGGGGTAACTTACGAGCAGTACTTC
>NA|NA|TRBJ2-1|TRBV20-1
CSASDRGNTTDYNEQFF
TGCAGTGCTAGTGACCGAGGAAACACTACAGACTACAATGAGCAGTTCTTC
>NA|NA|TRBJ1-2|TRBV20-1
CSARDGRSLGYGYTF
TGCAGTGCTAGAGATGGGAGGTCCCTCGGTTATGGCTACACCTTC
>NA|NA|TRBJ2-3|TRBV7-8
CASSLAGDGLVYGF
TGTGCCAGCAGCTTAGCGGGGGACGGGCTCGTATATGGCTTT
>NA|NA|TRBJ2-5|TRBV7-9
CASGMGLETQYF
TGTGCCAGCGGTATGGGATTAGAGACCCAGTACTTC
>TRBD1|NA|TRBJ1-1|TRBV9
CASGDRGTDTQDFF
TGTGCCAGCGGGGACAGGGGCACAGATACGCAGGATTTCTTT
>NA|once|TRBJ2-5|TRBV7-9
CAAQRAREPENQYF
TGTGCCGCACAGAGGGCTAGGGAGCCAGAGAACCAGTACTTC
>NA|few|TRBJ2-7|TRBV10-3
CAIGVGDEQYF
TGTGCCATCGGGGTTGGGGACGAGCAGTACTTC
>TRBD2|once|TRBJ2-3|TRBV9
CASSLEGGNNTQYF
TGTGCCAGCAGTTTAGAGGGAGGGAACAACACGCAGTATTTT
>NA|NA|TRBJ2-3|TRBV7-8
CASGDGGSATTYF
TGTGCCAGCGGGGACGGGGGAAGTGCTACGACGTATTTT
>TRBD2|NA|TRBJ2-1|TRBV20-1
CSVNGGEINDNEQFF
TGCAGCGTCAACGGGGGGGAGATTAATGACAATGAGCAGTTCTTC
>NA|NA|TRBJ2-2|TRBV9
CASSLTLAGELFF
TGTGCCAGCAGCTTAACGCTCGCCGGGGAGCTGTTTTTT
>NA|NA|TRBJ2-1|TRBV9
CASSQEGIGYEKF
TGTGCCAGCAGCCAAGAGGGGATAGGGTATGAAAAATTC
>NA|NA|TRBJ1-1|TRBV19
CASSIALGAYNEPFF
TGTGCCAGTAGTATAGCTCTCGGAGCCTACAATGAGCCGTTCTTC
>TRBD1|NA|TRBJ1-4|TRBV20-1
CSASAWLGTGEATSEKLFF
TGCAGTGCTAGTGCCTGGTTAGGGACAGGGGAAGCGACGAGTGAAAAACTGTTTTTT
>NA|NA|TRBJ2-1|TRBV7-8
CASSLLGGHEQFF
TGTGCCAGCAGCTTGTTGGGGGGGCATGAGCAGTTCTTC
>NA|once|TRBJ1-2|TRBV5-1
CASSFTGDRNVYGYTF
TGCGCCAGCAGCTTCACAGGTGACCGGAACGTATATGGCTACACCTTC
>TRBD2|NA|TRBJ2-3|TRBV9
CASSVAGGPNTPYF
TGTGCCAGCAGCGTAGCGGGGGGTCCTAATACGCCGTATTTT